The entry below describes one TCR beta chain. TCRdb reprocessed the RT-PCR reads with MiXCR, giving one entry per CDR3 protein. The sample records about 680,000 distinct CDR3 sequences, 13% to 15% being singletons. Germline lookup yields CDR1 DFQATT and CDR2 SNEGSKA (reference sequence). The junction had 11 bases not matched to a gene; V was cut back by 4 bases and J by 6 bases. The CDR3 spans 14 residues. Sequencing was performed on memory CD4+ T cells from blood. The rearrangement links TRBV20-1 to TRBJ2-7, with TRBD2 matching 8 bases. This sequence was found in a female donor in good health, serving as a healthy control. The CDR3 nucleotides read TGCAGTGCTACGAGGGGTAGCGGGATCTTCGAGCAGTACTTC. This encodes CSATRGSGIFEQYF.